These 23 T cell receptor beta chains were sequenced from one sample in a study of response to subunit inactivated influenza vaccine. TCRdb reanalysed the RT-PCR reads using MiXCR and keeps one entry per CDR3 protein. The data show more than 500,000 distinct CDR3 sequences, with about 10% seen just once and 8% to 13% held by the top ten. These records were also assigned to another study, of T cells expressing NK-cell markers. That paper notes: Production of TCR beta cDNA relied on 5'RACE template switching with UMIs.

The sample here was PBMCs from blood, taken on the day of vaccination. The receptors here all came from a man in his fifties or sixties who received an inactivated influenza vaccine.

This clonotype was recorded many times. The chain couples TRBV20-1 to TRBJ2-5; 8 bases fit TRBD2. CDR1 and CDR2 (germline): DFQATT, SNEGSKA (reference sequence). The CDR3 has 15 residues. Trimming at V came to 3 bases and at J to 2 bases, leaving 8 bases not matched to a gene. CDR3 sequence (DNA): TGCAGTGCTAGGGGCCTAGCGGGTATGCAAGAGACCCAGTACTTC. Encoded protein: CSARGLAGMQETQYF.

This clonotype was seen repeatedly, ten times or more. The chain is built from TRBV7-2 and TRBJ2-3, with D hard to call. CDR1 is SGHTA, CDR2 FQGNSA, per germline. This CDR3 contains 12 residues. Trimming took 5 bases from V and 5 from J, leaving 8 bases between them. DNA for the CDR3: TGTGCCAGCAGCCCCCGGGTAGATACGCAGTATTTT. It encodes CASSPRVDTQYF.

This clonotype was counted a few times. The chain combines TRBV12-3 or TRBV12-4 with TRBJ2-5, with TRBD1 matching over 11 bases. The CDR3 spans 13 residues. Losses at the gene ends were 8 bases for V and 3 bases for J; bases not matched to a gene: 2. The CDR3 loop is CASRDRGEETQYF. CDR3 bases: TGTGCCAGCCGGGACAGGGGGGAAGAGACCCAGTACTTC.

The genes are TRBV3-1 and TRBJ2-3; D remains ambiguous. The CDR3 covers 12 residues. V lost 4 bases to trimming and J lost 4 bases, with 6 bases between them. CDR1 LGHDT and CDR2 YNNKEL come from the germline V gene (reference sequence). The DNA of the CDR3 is TGTGCCAGCAGCCGCCCCCCAGATACGCAGTATTTT. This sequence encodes CASSRPPDTQYF.

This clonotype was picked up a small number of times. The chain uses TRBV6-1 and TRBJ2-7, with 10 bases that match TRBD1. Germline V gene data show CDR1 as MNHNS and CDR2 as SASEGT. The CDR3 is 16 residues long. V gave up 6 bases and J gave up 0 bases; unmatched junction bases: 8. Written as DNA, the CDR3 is TGTGCCAGCAGAATCGGGGGGACAGGGGCCTCCTACGAGCAGTACTTC. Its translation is CASRIGGTGASYEQYF.

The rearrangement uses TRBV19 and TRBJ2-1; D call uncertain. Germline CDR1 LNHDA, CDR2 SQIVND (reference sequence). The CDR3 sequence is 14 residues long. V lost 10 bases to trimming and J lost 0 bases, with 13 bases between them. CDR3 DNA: TGTGCCACTTCCGCTCCCTACTCCTACAATGAGCAGTTCTTC. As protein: CATSAPYSYNEQFF.

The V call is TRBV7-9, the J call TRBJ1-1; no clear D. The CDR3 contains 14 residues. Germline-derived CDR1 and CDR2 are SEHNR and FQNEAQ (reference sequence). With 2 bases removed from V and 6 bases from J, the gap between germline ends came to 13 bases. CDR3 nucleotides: TGTGCCAGCAGCTTATCGGCCAGTGGCCCTGAAGCTTTCTTT. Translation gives CASSLSASGPEAFF.

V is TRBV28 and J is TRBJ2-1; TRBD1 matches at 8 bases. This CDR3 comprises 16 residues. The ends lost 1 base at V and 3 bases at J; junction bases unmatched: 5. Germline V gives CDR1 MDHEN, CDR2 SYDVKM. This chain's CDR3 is CASSLSGTGLYNEQFF. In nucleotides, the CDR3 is TGTGCCAGCAGTTTATCCGGGACAGGTCTCTACAATGAGCAGTTCTTC.

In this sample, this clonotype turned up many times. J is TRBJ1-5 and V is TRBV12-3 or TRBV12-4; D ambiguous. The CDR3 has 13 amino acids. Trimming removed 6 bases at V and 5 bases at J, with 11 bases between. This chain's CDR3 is CASSSTWDQPQHF. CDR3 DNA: TGTGCCAGCAGCTCTACCTGGGATCAGCCCCAGCATTTT.

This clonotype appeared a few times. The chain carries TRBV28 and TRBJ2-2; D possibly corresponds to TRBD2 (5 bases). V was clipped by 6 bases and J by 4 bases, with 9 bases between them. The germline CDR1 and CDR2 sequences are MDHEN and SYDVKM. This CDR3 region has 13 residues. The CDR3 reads CASRDWSTGELFF. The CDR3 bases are TGTGCCAGCAGGGACTGGTCCACCGGGGAGCTGTTTTTT.

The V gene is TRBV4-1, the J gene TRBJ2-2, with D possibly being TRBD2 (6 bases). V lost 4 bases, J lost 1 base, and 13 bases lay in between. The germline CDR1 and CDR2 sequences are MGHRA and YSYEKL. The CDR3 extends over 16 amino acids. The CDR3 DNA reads TGCGCCAGCAGCCTCTCCGGGACTTTGAACACCGGGGAGCTGTTTTTT. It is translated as CASSLSGTLNTGELFF.

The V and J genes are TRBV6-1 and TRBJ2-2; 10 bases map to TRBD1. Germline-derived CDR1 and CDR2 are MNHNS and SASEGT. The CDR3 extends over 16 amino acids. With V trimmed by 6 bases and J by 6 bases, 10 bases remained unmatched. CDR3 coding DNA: TGTGCCAGCAGGCCGGGACAGGGGACGGTCGCCGGGGAGCTGTTTTTT. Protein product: CASRPGQGTVAGELFF.

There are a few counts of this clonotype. This CDR3 reads CSARVGSGDTEAFF. The CDR3 nucleotides are TGCAGTGCTAGAGTGGGGAGCGGGGACACTGAAGCTTTCTTT. The J gene is TRBJ1-1, the V gene TRBV20-1; D is unresolved. The germline gives CDR1 DFQATT, CDR2 SNEGSKA (reference sequence). This CDR3 contains 14 residues. Trimming pared 1 base from V and 3 bases from J, leaving 12 bases between.

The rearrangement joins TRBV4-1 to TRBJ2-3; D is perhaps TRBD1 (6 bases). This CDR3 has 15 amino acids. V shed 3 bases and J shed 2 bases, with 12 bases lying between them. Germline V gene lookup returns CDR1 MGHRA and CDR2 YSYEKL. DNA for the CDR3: TGCGCCAGCAGCCAGGACAGAGTCATCACAGATACGCAGTATTTT. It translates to CASSQDRVITDTQYF.

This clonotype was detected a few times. CDR3 amino acids: CASSRLSGMNTEAFF. CDR3 in DNA: TGTGCCAGCAGCCGTTTGAGTGGGATGAACACTGAAGCTTTCTTT. The chain is built from TRBV7-6 and TRBJ1-1; no definite D call. Trimming shortened V by 5 bases and J by 0 bases, and 13 bases separated the two germline ends. The CDR3 totals 15 residues. Per the germline V gene, CDR1 is SGHVS and CDR2 is FNYEAQ. Filled out from reference TRBV7-6 and TRBJ1-1, the complete variable domain reads GAGVSQSPRYKVTKRGQDVALRCDPISGHVSLYWYRQALGQGPEFLTYFNYEAQQDKSGLPNDRFSAERPEGSISTLTIQRTEQRDSAMYRCASSRLSGMNTEAFFGQGTRLTVV.

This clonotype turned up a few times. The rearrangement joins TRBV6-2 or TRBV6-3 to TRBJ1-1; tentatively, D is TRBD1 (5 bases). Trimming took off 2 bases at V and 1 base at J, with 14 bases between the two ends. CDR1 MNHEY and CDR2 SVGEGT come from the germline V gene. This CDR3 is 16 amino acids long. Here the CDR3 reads CASSYRSGRRNTEAFF. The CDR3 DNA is TGTGCCAGCAGTTACCGATCGGGACGTCGGAACACTGAAGCTTTCTTT.

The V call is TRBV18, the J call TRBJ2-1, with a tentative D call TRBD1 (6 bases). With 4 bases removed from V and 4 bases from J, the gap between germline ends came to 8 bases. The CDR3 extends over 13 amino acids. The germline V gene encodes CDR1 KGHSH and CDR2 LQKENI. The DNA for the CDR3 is TGTGCCAGCTCACGGACAGAGTACAATGAGCAGTTCTTC. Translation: CASSRTEYNEQFF.

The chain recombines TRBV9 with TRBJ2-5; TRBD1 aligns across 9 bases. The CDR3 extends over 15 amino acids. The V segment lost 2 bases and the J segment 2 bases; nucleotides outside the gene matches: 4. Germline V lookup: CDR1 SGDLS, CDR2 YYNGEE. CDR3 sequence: CASSVGGQGQETQYF. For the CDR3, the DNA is TGTGCCAGCAGCGTGGGGGGACAGGGTCAAGAGACCCAGTACTTC.

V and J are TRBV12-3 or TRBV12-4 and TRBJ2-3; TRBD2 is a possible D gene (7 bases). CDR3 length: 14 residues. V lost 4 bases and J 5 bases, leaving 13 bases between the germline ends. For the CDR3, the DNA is TGTGCCAGCAGTTATGAAGGGGGGGGAGATACGCAGTATTTT. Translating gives CASSYEGGGDTQYF.

The CDR3 coding sequence is TGTGCCAGCAGCTTAGCGGTTAGCGGGAGCTACGAGCAGTACTTC. This sequence encodes CASSLAVSGSYEQYF. The rearrangement links TRBV7-8 to TRBJ2-7; 9 bases are shared with TRBD2. The CDR3 contains 15 residues. V shed 0 bases, J shed 3 bases, and the junction held 3 bases outside the gene matches. Germline assignment: CDR1 SGHVS and CDR2 FQNEAQ.

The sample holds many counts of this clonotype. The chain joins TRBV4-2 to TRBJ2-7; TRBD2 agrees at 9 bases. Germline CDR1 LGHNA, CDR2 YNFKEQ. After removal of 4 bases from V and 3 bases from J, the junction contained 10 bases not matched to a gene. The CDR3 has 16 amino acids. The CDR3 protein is CASSPRGGRANYEQYF. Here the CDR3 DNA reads TGTGCCAGCAGCCCCAGAGGCGGGAGGGCCAACTACGAGCAGTACTTC.

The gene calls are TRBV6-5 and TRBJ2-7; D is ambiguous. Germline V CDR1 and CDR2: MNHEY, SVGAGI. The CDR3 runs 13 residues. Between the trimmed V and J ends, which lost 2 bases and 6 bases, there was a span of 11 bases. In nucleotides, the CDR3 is TGTGCCAGCAGTTACGGCAAAAGGCGCGAGCAGTACTTC. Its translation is CASSYGKRREQYF.

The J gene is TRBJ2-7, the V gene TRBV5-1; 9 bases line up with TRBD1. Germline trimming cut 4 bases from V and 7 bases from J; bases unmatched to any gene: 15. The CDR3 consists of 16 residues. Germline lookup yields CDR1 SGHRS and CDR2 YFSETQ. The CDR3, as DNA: TGCGCCAGCAGCCCAACCCCCGGGACAGGGTTGCAAGAGCAGTACTTC. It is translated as CASSPTPGTGLQEQYF. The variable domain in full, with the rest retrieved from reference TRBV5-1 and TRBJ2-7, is KAGVTQTPRYLIKTRGQQVTLSCSPISGHRSVSWYQQTPGQGLQFLFEYFSETQRNKGNFPGRFSGRQFSNSRSEMNVSTLELGDSALYLCASSPTPGTGLQEQYFGPGTRLTVT.